This T cell receptor (beta chain) derives from a study of blood T cell repertoires in COVID-19 (dated by TCRdb to the early 2020s). Concerning the study at large: Collaborator samples came from the United States, Italy and Spain and covered acute and convalescent phases of COVID-19. Nearly every sample came with metadata listing a de-identified subject ID, COVID-19 status, age in years and sex. Where HLA class I and class II types were available, the types were taken from metadata supplied by the sample provider, not from assay-based typing. Deeply sampled blood TCRbeta repertoires from subjects exposed to, actively infected with, or recovered from COVID-19 were included in the dataset. The material from the prospective study consisted of cDNA or gDNA derived from T cells, B-cell-depleted T cells, or PBMCs. The samples were drawn from two sources: the first 160 participants of the ongoing ImmuneRACE study, and 1,254 subjects contributed by 6 global collaborators. A freely available public database, intended as a resource for researchers studying the immune response to SARS-CoV-2, is where the repertoires were released.

Participants in the prospective study were enrolled through a virtual design, were aged roughly 18 to 100 years, and lived in about two dozen United States geographic areas. In the prospective study, participants were assigned to cohorts based on the clinical history participants reported in a screening survey and a study questionnaire. For ImmuneRACE Cohort 3, a participant was defined as recovered based on two consecutive negative NP/OP PCR tests, clearance by a healthcare professional, or resolution of symptoms. In the prospective study, whole blood, serum and a nasopharyngeal or oropharyngeal swab were collected from each participant by mobile phlebotomists. Over a roughly 2-month period, participants in the prospective study had the option of providing additional blood draws and questionnaires. Before DNA extraction, prospective study blood samples were shipped either frozen or at room temperature.

The study at large found these results: Clinical and demographic metadata were provided uncurated, with the amount varying by source and participant.

Notes on this clone: This receptor's antigen is unknown. No much larger clone is present one base from it, and per-base qualities are unavailable.

TCRbeta CDR3 regions were amplified from genomic DNA using the immunoSEQ Assay, a bias-controlled multiplex PCR. The study's processing was this. Nucleated cell counts per sample were estimated from amplification of reference gene primers within the assay. To quantify the absolute abundance of each unique TCRbeta CDR3 rearrangement, sequence reads were collapsed and filtered. For each sample, productive Simpson clonality was calculated as the square root of Simpson's diversity index across productive rearrangements. In TCRdb, the immuneACCESS table is reduced to in-frame sequences with V and J assigned. These tables do not hold every clone; where another copy was compared, an unresolved V gene accounts for under half, and the others remain unexplained. D and trimming were read from the DNA, whereas the V and J calls and clone size are those reported in that table. The sample includes roughly 330,000 clones, with about 90% observed a single time. The leading ten clones occupy about 5.2% of the sample.

Sequenced material: PBMCs or T cells enriched from blood (not recorded which). The TCR originated in a woman aged 30 to 39 who had recovered from COVID-19.

For the CDR3, the sequence is CASSERRGQRYGYTF. Read as DNA, the sequence is TGTGCCAGCAGTGAACGTAGGGGGCAGAGGTATGGCTACACCTTC. The V and J genes are TRBV2 and TRBJ1-2; 7 of the junction bases match TRBD1. Clipping removes 2 bases from V and 5 bases from J, with 8 as the unmatched junction base count. The germline V gene specifies SNHLY as CDR1 and FYNNEI as CDR2. The CDR3 has 15 amino acids, counting the end cysteine and phenylalanine. Only the CDR3 part of the read is kept: 45 bases, read in frame from the first base.